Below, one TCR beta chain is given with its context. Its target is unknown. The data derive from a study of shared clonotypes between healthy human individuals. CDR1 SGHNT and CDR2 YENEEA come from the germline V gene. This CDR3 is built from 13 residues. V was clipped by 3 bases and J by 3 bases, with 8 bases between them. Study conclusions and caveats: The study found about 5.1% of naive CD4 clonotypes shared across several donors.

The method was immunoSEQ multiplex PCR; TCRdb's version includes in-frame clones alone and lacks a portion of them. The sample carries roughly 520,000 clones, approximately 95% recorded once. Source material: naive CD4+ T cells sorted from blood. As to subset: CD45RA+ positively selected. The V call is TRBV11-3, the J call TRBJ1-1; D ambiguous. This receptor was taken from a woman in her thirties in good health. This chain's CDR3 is CASSFSMDTEAFF. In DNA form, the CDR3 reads TGTGCCAGCAGCTTTTCCATGGACACTGAAGCTTTCTTT. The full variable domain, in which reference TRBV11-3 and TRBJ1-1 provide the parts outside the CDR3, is EAGVVQSPRYKIIEKKQPVAFWCNPISGHNTLYWYLQNLGQGPELLIRYENEEAVDDSQLPKDRFSAERLKGVDSTLKIQPAELGDSAVYLCASSFSMDTEAFFGQGTRLTVV.